The 25 T cell receptor beta chains given below trace back to one sample, sequenced in a study of CD8 T cells in Susac syndrome. The authors reverse transcribed about 0.5 to 1 ug RNA with random hexamers. TCRdb recomputed calls from the immunoSEQ multiplex PCR reads with MiXCR, one row per CDR3 protein. The sample has 170,000 or so distinct CDR3 sequences, roughly 95% seen once. The sequenced sample was CD4+ T cells from PBMCs. The receptors originated from a human donor with Susac syndrome.

V usage is TRBV28 and J usage is TRBJ1-3; no reliable D call. Germline-derived CDR1 and CDR2 are MDHEN and SYDVKM. The length of the CDR3 is 15 residues. The ends were cut back, 3 bases at V and 1 base at J, with 10 bases in the middle. This CDR3 is CASSLTPRSGNTIYF. For the CDR3, the DNA is TGTGCCAGCAGTTTGACTCCGAGATCTGGAAACACCATATATTTT.

The rearrangement joins TRBV6-1 to TRBJ1-6, with D possibly TRBD1 on 5 matching bases. CDR3 length equals 16 residues. V gave up 1 base and J gave up 7 bases, with 14 bases separating them. Germline V gene sequence: CDR1 MNHNS, CDR2 SASEGT. The CDR3 DNA reads TGTGCCAGCAGTGAAGATTTGGGGGGAAGGAATTCACCCCTCCACTTT. Its protein product is CASSEDLGGRNSPLHF.

This chain joins TRBV28 and TRBJ2-7; 8 nucleotides line up with TRBD2. Trimming at V came to 3 bases and at J to 4 bases, leaving 14 bases not matched to a gene. Germline CDR1 is MDHEN and CDR2 is SYDVKM. This CDR3 contains 17 residues. The CDR3 reads CASSLKDPRRGAYEQYV. The CDR3 nucleotides are TGTGCCAGCAGTTTGAAAGACCCTAGGCGGGGGGCTTACGAGCAGTACGTC.

The rearrangement links TRBV12-3 or TRBV12-4 to TRBJ1-2; tentatively, D is TRBD1 (5 bases). The CDR3 consists of 15 residues. V lost 2 bases and J 4 bases, leaving 14 bases between the germline ends. The CDR3 bases are TGTGCCAGCAGTTTACTCCCAGGGCCTGGCTATGGCTACACCTTC. Encoded protein: CASSLLPGPGYGYTF.

This clonotype was seen only a few times. The chain has TRBV5-1 and TRBJ2-5, with D uncertain. V was shortened by 3 bases and J by 2 bases, with 8 bases between the two germline ends. Germline lookup yields CDR1 SGHRS and CDR2 YFSETQ. There are 13 residues in the CDR3. The CDR3 protein is CASSSGDQETQYF. The CDR3 DNA reads TGCGCCAGCAGCTCGGGCGATCAAGAGACCCAGTACTTC.

This chain links TRBV3-1 with TRBJ1-2; D is ambiguous. Deletions cut 6 bases from V and 3 bases from J, with 11 bases between. CDR1 is LGHDT and CDR2 is YNNKEL in the germline V gene (reference sequence). The CDR3 extends over 13 amino acids. The CDR3 region is CASSWSGDYGYTF. DNA of the CDR3: TGTGCCAGCAGTTGGAGCGGCGACTATGGCTACACCTTC.

The V and J genes are TRBV20-1 and TRBJ2-1; D remains unclear. The CDR3 spans 13 residues. V lost 0 bases, J lost 8 bases, and 11 bases lay in between. Germline loops: CDR1 DFQATT, CDR2 SNEGSKA (reference sequence). CDR3 sequence (DNA): TGCAGTGCTAGAGATCCCCGTAGGCATGAGCAGTTCTTC. It is translated as CSARDPRRHEQFF.

J is TRBJ2-3 and V is TRBV28; TRBD1 matches 7 bases. V was clipped by 4 bases and J by 6 bases; unmatched bases: 10. The germline V gene has CDR1 MDHEN and CDR2 SYDVKM. The CDR3 is 15 amino acids. The CDR3 DNA sequence: TGTGCCAGCAGTTCATGGACAGGCCCACCGGATACGCAGTATTTT. This codes for CASSSWTGPPDTQYF.

The chain uses TRBV6-2 or TRBV6-3 and TRBJ2-7, with TRBD2 as a possible D gene (5 bases). V shed 2 bases and J shed 6 bases, with 17 bases lying between them. Germline assignment: CDR1 MNHEY and CDR2 SVGEGT. The CDR3 length is 15 residues. The CDR3 loop reads CASSYDQTRGSEQYV. The DNA of the CDR3 is TGTGCCAGCAGTTACGATCAAACTCGGGGAAGCGAGCAGTACGTC.

CDR3 coding DNA: TGTGCCAGCAGTGAGGTCCTGTATCAGCCCCAGCATTTT. This encodes CASSEVLYQPQHF. V usage is TRBV2 and J usage is TRBJ1-5; D gene uncertain. Germline-derived CDR1 and CDR2 are SNHLY and FYNNEI. The length of the CDR3 is 13 residues. Trimming cost V 3 bases and J 5 bases, with 8 bases left between them.

The rearrangement uses TRBV6-2 or TRBV6-3 and TRBJ1-1, with unresolved D. Germline V gene lookup returns CDR1 MNHEY and CDR2 SVGEGT. The CDR3 covers 14 residues. The CDR3 is CASSYVIRSAEAFF. CDR3 nucleotides: TGTGCATCAAGTTACGTGATTCGGAGCGCTGAAGCTTTCTTT.

J is TRBJ2-4 and V is TRBV9; 15 nucleotides line up with TRBD2. The CDR3 runs to 14 residues. Germline V lookup: CDR1 SGDLS, CDR2 YYNGEE. The V and J ends lost 3 bases and 9 bases, in that order; junction bases with no gene match: 1. CDR3 in DNA: TGTGCCAGCAGCGGGGGACTAGCGGGGGGCATTCAGTACTTC. This translates into CASSGGLAGGIQYF.

V and J are TRBV5-4 and TRBJ1-2; maybe TRBD1 (6 bases). V was shortened by 4 bases and J by 6 bases, with 13 bases between the two germline ends. The CDR3 is made up of 13 amino acids. Germline values: CDR1 SGHNT, CDR2 YYREEE (reference sequence). CDR3 in DNA: TGTGCCAGCAGCGTCGGACAGTGGGATGGCTACACCTTC. Encoded protein: CASSVGQWDGYTF. The variable domain in full, with the rest retrieved from reference TRBV5-4 and TRBJ1-2, is ETGVTQSPTHLIKTRGQQVTLRCSSQSGHNTVSWYQQALGQGPQFIFQYYREEENGRGNFPPRFSGLQFPNYSSELNVNALELDDSALYLCASSVGQWDGYTFGSGTRLTVV.

The chain uses TRBV29-1 and TRBJ2-1, with 9 positions matching TRBD1. Germline lookup yields CDR1 SQVTM and CDR2 ANQGSEA. The CDR3 extends over 14 amino acids. V trimming: 5 bases; J trimming: 9 bases; junction bases outside the gene matches: 11. The CDR3 is CSVPGTGTSGEQFF. CDR3 nucleotides: TGCAGCGTTCCCGGGACAGGGACGTCGGGTGAGCAGTTCTTC.

The gene calls are TRBV28 and TRBJ2-7; either TRBD1 or TRBD2 may fit D (5 bases each). The CDR3 runs to 16 residues. The V and J ends lost 0 bases and 6 bases respectively, with 18 bases between them. Germline CDR1 MDHEN, CDR2 SYDVKM. CDR3 residues: CASSLWGMSGAGEQYF. In nucleotides, the CDR3 is TGTGCCAGCAGTTTATGGGGGATGTCCGGGGCCGGCGAGCAGTACTTC.

The chain has TRBV3-1 and TRBJ1-1, with no clear D. From germline, CDR1 is LGHDT and CDR2 YNNKEL (reference sequence). The V and J ends lost 1 base and 1 base respectively, with 7 bases between them. This CDR3 contains 14 residues. The CDR3 is CASSQVSGNTEAFF. The CDR3 region has the DNA TGTGCCAGCAGCCAAGTGTCTGGGAACACTGAAGCTTTCTTT.

The chain joins TRBV5-1 to TRBJ2-1; D remains unclear. Trimming pared 1 base from V and 3 bases from J, leaving 8 bases between. The CDR3 length is 14 residues. Germline V gene data show CDR1 as SGHRS and CDR2 as YFSETQ. The CDR3 sequence: CASSLSQFYNEQFF. The DNA for the CDR3 is TGCGCCAGCAGCTTGAGTCAGTTCTACAATGAGCAGTTCTTC.

The V gene is TRBV20-1, the J gene TRBJ1-1; the match to TRBD1 covers 7 bases. V lost 5 bases, J lost 1 base, and 10 bases stayed unmatched. Germline V lookup: CDR1 DFQATT, CDR2 SNEGSKA (reference sequence). The CDR3 covers 15 residues. The CDR3 spells CSASLPGGWNTEAFF. CDR3 bases: TGCAGTGCTTCACTCCCAGGGGGGTGGAACACTGAAGCTTTCTTT.

J is TRBJ2-5 and V is TRBV29-1; TRBD2 matches at 7 bases. Trimming cost V 6 bases and J 5 bases; bases outside gene matches: 6. Germline values: CDR1 SQVTM, CDR2 ANQGSEA. The CDR3 contains 12 residues. Here the CDR3 DNA reads TGCAGCGTGCGCGTCGGGGGGGAGACCCAGTACTTC. As protein: CSVRVGGETQYF.

This clonotype was seen just once. The rearrangement uses TRBV24-1 and TRBJ2-1; 7 bases agree with TRBD1. Trimming at V came to 5 bases and at J to 5 bases, leaving 5 bases not matched to a gene. The germline gives CDR1 KGHDR, CDR2 SFDVKD. There are 14 residues in the CDR3. CDR3 in DNA: TGTGCCACCAGTGGTTGGGACAGTAACAATGAGCAGTTCTTC. Residues: CATSGWDSNNEQFF.

This clonotype came up a few times. V usage is TRBV29-1 and J usage is TRBJ2-7; possibly TRBD1 or TRBD2 for D (5 bases each). V gave up 3 bases and J gave up 6 bases, with 18 bases separating them. CDR3 length: 14 amino acids. Germline CDR1 reads SQVTM; CDR2 reads ANQGSEA. In nucleotides, the CDR3 is TGCAGCGTTGAGAAATGGGACGGGCTCCGCGAGCAGTACTTC. It translates to CSVEKWDGLREQYF.

This chain connects TRBV11-2 to TRBJ2-1, with D perhaps TRBD1 (5 bases). V lost 3 bases and J lost 5, with 11 bases in between. This CDR3 is built from 14 residues. From germline, CDR1 is SGHAT and CDR2 FQNNGV. CDR3 amino acids: CASSLFRQHNEQFF. The CDR3 DNA reads as TGTGCCAGCAGCTTGTTTAGACAGCACAATGAGCAGTTCTTC.

The V call is TRBV5-1, the J call TRBJ2-1; TRBD2 matches 9 bases. Per the germline V gene, CDR1 is SGHRS and CDR2 is YFSETQ. This CDR3 has 16 residues. Unmatched junction bases numbered 1, after V lost 0 bases and J lost 0 bases. In nucleotides, the CDR3 is TGCGCCAGCAGCTTGGAACTAGCGGGCTCCTACAATGAGCAGTTCTTC. Translation: CASSLELAGSYNEQFF.

The CDR3 sequence: CASSDQGPSYEQYF. CDR3 nucleotides: TGTGCCAGCAGTGACCAGGGGCCCTCCTACGAGCAGTACTTC. The V gene is TRBV25-1, the J gene TRBJ2-7; perhaps TRBD1 as D (6 bases). Germline lookup yields CDR1 MGHDK and CDR2 SYGVNS. V shed 3 bases and J shed 0 bases, with 9 bases lying between them. The CDR3 has 14 residues.

Remarks on this clonotype: An end of the junction does not agree with germline; a read error may underlie this. The genes are TRBV9 and TRBJ1-1; D call uncertain. The CDR3 runs to 14 residues. The V gene's germline CDR1 is SGDLS and CDR2 YYNGEE. The CDR3 loop is CASSPGLPNTKAFF. DNA of the CDR3: TGTGCCAGCAGCCCGGGGTTGCCGAACACTAAAGCTTTCTTT.